These T cell receptor beta chains were read from a single sample in a study of vaccination and CD4 T cells after COVID-19. TCRdb called the PCR reads again in MiXCR, with one record for every CDR3 protein. Among about 10,000 distinct CDR3 sequences, about 69% were seen once, and the ten largest hold 9%. These receptors' antigens are unknown. Sequenced material: CD4+ T cells from blood, cultured in vitro. The source of these receptors is a human donor who had recovered from COVID-19. Both conserved end residues are part of each CDR3. The order of the fields is CDR3 DNA, CDR3 protein, clone size, D gene, V gene, J gene. A D gene is named only where the DNA matches it firmly. Size is omitted from some rows. Given values are once, few, many or a class for expanded clones.

cdr3_nt: TGTGCCACCAGCAGAGATTCTCGGTATATGGGCTACACCTTC
cdr3_aa: CATSRDSRYMGYTF
clone_size: few
d_call: NA
v_call: TRBV15
j_call: TRBJ1-2

cdr3_nt: TGCAGTGCTAGAGATATTCCCCTCTCGAGAGGGACCCAGTACTTC
cdr3_aa: CSARDIPLSRGTQYF
clone_size: NA
d_call: NA
v_call: TRBV20-1
j_call: TRBJ2-5

cdr3_nt: TGCAGTGCTAGAGATGGCCCCCCCGAGACCCAGTACTTC
cdr3_aa: CSARDGPPETQYF
clone_size: few
d_call: NA
v_call: TRBV20-1
j_call: TRBJ2-5

cdr3_nt: TGTGCCAGCAGCTTAGACGGACAGACTGGAAACACCATATATTTT
cdr3_aa: CASSLDGQTGNTIYF
clone_size: NA
d_call: NA
v_call: TRBV11-3
j_call: TRBJ1-3

cdr3_nt: TGTGCCAGCAGTGAAGGGAACAGGGTTAACACTGAAGCTTTCTTT
cdr3_aa: CASSEGNRVNTEAFF
clone_size: NA
d_call: NA
v_call: TRBV25-1
j_call: TRBJ1-1

cdr3_nt: TGTGCCAGCAGCATTAGTCAGATCAATCAGCCCCAGCATTTT
cdr3_aa: CASSISQINQPQHF
clone_size: NA
d_call: NA
v_call: TRBV7-9
j_call: TRBJ1-5

cdr3_nt: TGCGCCAGCAGCGTCGGACAGATCAACGACTATGGCTACACCTTC
cdr3_aa: CASSVGQINDYGYTF
clone_size: NA
d_call: NA
v_call: TRBV5-1
j_call: TRBJ1-2

cdr3_nt: TGCAGTGCTAGAGATCTCTGGGGGACAGGGGGCGATACGCAGTATTTT
cdr3_aa: CSARDLWGTGGDTQYF
clone_size: NA
d_call: TRBD1
v_call: TRBV20-1
j_call: TRBJ2-3

cdr3_nt: TGTGCCAGCAGCCGATCTAGCGGGGGGTACAATGAGCAGTTCTTC
cdr3_aa: CASSRSSGGYNEQFF
clone_size: few
d_call: TRBD2
v_call: TRBV7-6
j_call: TRBJ2-1

cdr3_nt: TGTGCCAGCAGCCGCTTGGACAGGCCTTCTACCGGGCAGTACTTC
cdr3_aa: CASSRLDRPSTGQYF
clone_size: NA
d_call: TRBD1
v_call: TRBV27
j_call: TRBJ2-7

cdr3_nt: TGTGCCAGCAGGCACCCGGCCCGGGGCGACTATGGCTACACCTTC
cdr3_aa: CASRHPARGDYGYTF
clone_size: NA
d_call: NA
v_call: TRBV2
j_call: TRBJ1-2

cdr3_nt: TGTGCCAGCAGCTTAAATCCGGGAGGGCCTCAAGAGACCCAGTACTTC
cdr3_aa: CASSLNPGGPQETQYF
clone_size: few
d_call: TRBD2
v_call: TRBV7-2
j_call: TRBJ2-5

cdr3_nt: TGTGCCACCGACCGCGGAACCGGGACAGGGTTATTGAGCAATCAGCCCCAGCATTTT
cdr3_aa: CATDRGTGTGLLSNQPQHF
clone_size: NA
d_call: TRBD1
v_call: TRBV6-2/TRBV6-3
j_call: TRBJ1-5

cdr3_nt: TGTGCCAGCAGCTTAGAAGCGGCACCGTATGGCTACACCTTC
cdr3_aa: CASSLEAAPYGYTF
clone_size: NA
d_call: NA
v_call: TRBV7-9
j_call: TRBJ1-2

cdr3_nt: TGCAGTGCTACCCGGAGGGTCCTCTCCTACAATGAGCAGTTCTTC
cdr3_aa: CSATRRVLSYNEQFF
clone_size: NA
d_call: NA
v_call: TRBV20-1
j_call: TRBJ2-1

cdr3_nt: TGTGCCACCTCAACGGCCCTAGCGGGAGGTTTTAATGAGCAGTTCTTC
cdr3_aa: CATSTALAGGFNEQFF
clone_size: NA
d_call: TRBD2
v_call: TRBV6-2/TRBV6-3
j_call: TRBJ2-1

cdr3_nt: TGTGCCAGCAGACGACAGGGGGAAAGCGCTGAAGCTTTCTTT
cdr3_aa: CASRRQGESAEAFF
clone_size: NA
d_call: TRBD1
v_call: TRBV6-2/TRBV6-3
j_call: TRBJ1-1

cdr3_nt: TGCAGTGCTAGATGGCAGTTTAACTATGGCTACACCTTC
cdr3_aa: CSARWQFNYGYTF
clone_size: NA
d_call: NA
v_call: TRBV20-1
j_call: TRBJ1-2

cdr3_nt: TGTGCCAGCAGCCCTTCGGGGGGACAGGGCTATGGCTACACCTTC
cdr3_aa: CASSPSGGQGYGYTF
clone_size: few
d_call: TRBD1
v_call: TRBV11-1
j_call: TRBJ1-2

cdr3_nt: TGTGCCAGCAGCCCTCGCCTACTAGCGGTGAGACGCACAGATACGCAGTATTTT
cdr3_aa: CASSPRLLAVRRTDTQYF
clone_size: NA
d_call: TRBD2
v_call: TRBV7-2
j_call: TRBJ2-3

cdr3_nt: TGTGCCAGCAGCTTAGTTGCTGCAGGGGAGGATCAGCCCCAGCATTTT
cdr3_aa: CASSLVAAGEDQPQHF
clone_size: NA
d_call: NA
v_call: TRBV7-2
j_call: TRBJ1-5

cdr3_nt: TGCAGTGCTAGGAAGTCCCGGGGGGTGCAGCCCCAGCATTTT
cdr3_aa: CSARKSRGVQPQHF
clone_size: NA
d_call: NA
v_call: TRBV20-1
j_call: TRBJ1-5

cdr3_nt: TGTGCCAGCAGCCTCGTAAAGGCTGGGCAGTCACCCCTCCACTTT
cdr3_aa: CASSLVKAGQSPLHF
clone_size: NA
d_call: NA
v_call: TRBV7-2
j_call: TRBJ1-6

cdr3_nt: TGTGCCAGCTTAGGGGGGGGGCGCCGGTTGCTGGGCAATCAGCCCCAGCATTTT
cdr3_aa: CASLGGGRRLLGNQPQHF
clone_size: NA
d_call: NA
v_call: TRBV27
j_call: TRBJ1-5

cdr3_nt: TGTGCCAGCAGTTACTCCGGGACAGTTTCTATTAAAGGCTACACCTTC
cdr3_aa: CASSYSGTVSIKGYTF
clone_size: NA
d_call: TRBD1
v_call: TRBV6-5
j_call: TRBJ1-2

cdr3_nt: TGTGCCAGCAGCTCTACGGACAGGGGAGGCTACACCTTC
cdr3_aa: CASSSTDRGGYTF
clone_size: NA
d_call: TRBD1
v_call: TRBV7-2
j_call: TRBJ1-2

cdr3_nt: TGTGCCAGCAGCTTACTAGACAGACTACAAGAGACCCAGTACTTC
cdr3_aa: CASSLLDRLQETQYF
clone_size: NA
d_call: NA
v_call: TRBV5-8
j_call: TRBJ2-5

cdr3_nt: TGTGCCAGCAGCCCACTAGCGGGAGGTTCCTACAATGAGCAGTTCTTC
cdr3_aa: CASSPLAGGSYNEQFF
clone_size: NA
d_call: TRBD2
v_call: TRBV7-2
j_call: TRBJ2-1

cdr3_nt: TGTGCCAGCAGTTCCGACAGCCTATCACCCCTCCACTTT
cdr3_aa: CASSSDSLSPLHF
clone_size: few
d_call: NA
v_call: TRBV28
j_call: TRBJ1-6

cdr3_nt: TGTGCCAGCAGCTTAGGGCTAGCGGGAGTTTACGGAGAGACCCAGTACTTC
cdr3_aa: CASSLGLAGVYGETQYF
clone_size: NA
d_call: TRBD2
v_call: TRBV7-2
j_call: TRBJ2-5

cdr3_nt: TGTGCCAGTAGTATAGCGGGACAGCAAGAGACCCAGTACTTC
cdr3_aa: CASSIAGQQETQYF
clone_size: once
d_call: TRBD1
v_call: TRBV19
j_call: TRBJ2-5

cdr3_nt: TGCAGTGCTACCAGACAGGGGAATCAGCCCCAGCATTTT
cdr3_aa: CSATRQGNQPQHF
clone_size: once
d_call: TRBD1
v_call: TRBV20-1
j_call: TRBJ1-5

cdr3_nt: TGTGCCAGCAGTTACTCGATCCGGCTCTATGGCTACACCTTC
cdr3_aa: CASSYSIRLYGYTF
clone_size: NA
d_call: NA
v_call: TRBV6-7
j_call: TRBJ1-2

cdr3_nt: TGTGCCAGCATGTCCTACAGCTCTGGGGCCAACGTCCTGACTTTC
cdr3_aa: CASMSYSSGANVLTF
clone_size: NA
d_call: NA
v_call: TRBV6-1
j_call: TRBJ2-6

cdr3_nt: TGTGCCAGCAGAGGACCCTATGGCTACACCTTC
cdr3_aa: CASRGPYGYTF
clone_size: NA
d_call: NA
v_call: TRBV2
j_call: TRBJ1-2

cdr3_nt: TGCAGTGCTACCCGACAGGGGGCCAATCAGCCCCAGCATTTT
cdr3_aa: CSATRQGANQPQHF
clone_size: NA
d_call: TRBD1
v_call: TRBV20-1
j_call: TRBJ1-5

cdr3_nt: TGTGCCAGCAAAGCCGTGAACACTGAAGCTTTCTTT
cdr3_aa: CASKAVNTEAFF
clone_size: NA
d_call: NA
v_call: TRBV7-6
j_call: TRBJ1-1

cdr3_nt: TGTGCCACCGAGACTAGCGGGAGCTTCCACAATGAGCAGTTCTTC
cdr3_aa: CATETSGSFHNEQFF
clone_size: NA
d_call: TRBD2
v_call: TRBV24-1
j_call: TRBJ2-1

cdr3_nt: TGCAGTGCTGGGCGAACGGGTTTGAACACTGAAGCTTTCTTT
cdr3_aa: CSAGRTGLNTEAFF
clone_size: NA
d_call: NA
v_call: TRBV20-1
j_call: TRBJ1-1

cdr3_nt: TGTGCCAGCAGTGGCGACAGTCCAGCGGATGAGCAGTTCTTC
cdr3_aa: CASSGDSPADEQFF
clone_size: NA
d_call: NA
v_call: TRBV6-1
j_call: TRBJ2-1

cdr3_nt: TGCAGTGCTAGATCCTCCGACGGTGGCAATCAGCCCCAGCATTTT
cdr3_aa: CSARSSDGGNQPQHF
clone_size: NA
d_call: NA
v_call: TRBV20-1
j_call: TRBJ1-5

cdr3_nt: TGCAGTGCTAGTGGGGCGGGAGGAAACACCATATATTTT
cdr3_aa: CSASGAGGNTIYF
clone_size: NA
d_call: NA
v_call: TRBV20-1
j_call: TRBJ1-3

cdr3_nt: TGTGCCAGCAGTTTTAGCAATCAGCCCCAGCATTTT
cdr3_aa: CASSFSNQPQHF
clone_size: NA
d_call: NA
v_call: TRBV27
j_call: TRBJ1-5

cdr3_nt: TGTGCCAGCAACACAGGGGTTCCCCCGGTAGCTTTCTTT
cdr3_aa: CASNTGVPPVAFF
clone_size: NA
d_call: TRBD1
v_call: TRBV6-2/TRBV6-3
j_call: TRBJ1-1

cdr3_nt: TGTGCCAGCAGTTACCAGGGTCCGGAGACCCAGTACTTC
cdr3_aa: CASSYQGPETQYF
clone_size: few
d_call: NA
v_call: TRBV6-2/TRBV6-3
j_call: TRBJ2-5

cdr3_nt: TGTGCCAGCTCACCCTCCGGTTCAGGGGGTTCAACTTCACCCCTCCACTTT
cdr3_aa: CASSPSGSGGSTSPLHF
clone_size: NA
d_call: TRBD1
v_call: TRBV18
j_call: TRBJ1-6

cdr3_nt: TGTGCCAGCAGCCTGCAGGGGATGATGGGCAATCAGCCCCAGCATTTT
cdr3_aa: CASSLQGMMGNQPQHF
clone_size: NA
d_call: NA
v_call: TRBV7-2
j_call: TRBJ1-5

cdr3_nt: TGCAGCGCCAAACCTCGACGGGATAATGAAAAACTGTTTTTT
cdr3_aa: CSAKPRRDNEKLFF
clone_size: NA
d_call: NA
v_call: TRBV29-1
j_call: TRBJ1-4

cdr3_nt: TGTGCCAGCAGCACAGGGGGCGCCCACTATGGCTACACCTTC
cdr3_aa: CASSTGGAHYGYTF
clone_size: NA
d_call: TRBD1
v_call: TRBV28
j_call: TRBJ1-2

cdr3_nt: TGCAGTGCCCCCGGGACGGCACAAGAGACCCAGTACTTC
cdr3_aa: CSAPGTAQETQYF
clone_size: NA
d_call: NA
v_call: TRBV20-1
j_call: TRBJ2-5

cdr3_nt: TGCAGTGCCCAGGGGATCACTGAAGCTTTCTTT
cdr3_aa: CSAQGITEAFF
clone_size: NA
d_call: NA
v_call: TRBV20-1
j_call: TRBJ1-1

cdr3_nt: TGCAGTGCTAGAGATCCCCGCAGGGCAGATCAGCCCCAGCATTTT
cdr3_aa: CSARDPRRADQPQHF
clone_size: NA
d_call: NA
v_call: TRBV20-1
j_call: TRBJ1-5

cdr3_nt: TGTGCCAGCAGCTTAAAGTCTGGGGGAGGAACTGAAGCTTTCTTT
cdr3_aa: CASSLKSGGGTEAFF
clone_size: once
d_call: NA
v_call: TRBV7-2
j_call: TRBJ1-1